In its sample, the clone carrying this TCR beta chain was seen many times. This sample stems from a study of neurological immune-mediated disorders. TCRdb re-analysed the 5' RACE reads in MiXCR, keeping a single row per CDR3 protein. The sample has 16,000 or so distinct CDR3 sequences, 9% to 10% seen once; the top ten hold around 40%. Per germline, CDR1 DFQATT and CDR2 SNEGSKA (reference sequence). This CDR3 spans 11 amino acids. The V end lost 5 bases, the J end lost 5 bases, and 9 bases lay between the germline ends. The rearrangement uses TRBV20-1 and TRBJ1-2; D not certain. The receptor comes from a man over 45 in good health. Sequenced sample: CD8+ T cells from blood. This CDR3 reads CSAPQSYGYTF. DNA of the CDR3: TGCAGTGCTCCTCAATCGTATGGCTACACCTTC.